The following is a T cell receptor (beta chain) sequence with its context. Its antigen is not identified. This record comes from a study of T-cell memory formation after mild COVID-19. Whole-study findings and limits: Among CD4+ contracting clones, most were CM and EM, and CD8+ ones EMRA. Specificity for SARS-CoV-2 was not confirmed among the second-wave clones peaking on day 37.

Each CDR3 protein gets one entry after TCRdb re-called the 5' RACE reads with MiXCR. The profile shows 150,000 to 200,000 distinct CDR3 sequences, roughly 17% of them singletons. V was clipped by 2 bases and J by 3 bases; unmatched bases: 5. The CDR3 contains 15 residues. Germline V gene lookup returns CDR1 SNHLY and CDR2 FYNNEI. Material for sequencing was PBMCs or a T cell subset sorted from them (not recorded which). This receptor was identified in an adult woman who had mild COVID-19 (a few samples of this study predate the infection). Cell type and time point are not known. V gene TRBV2 combines with J gene TRBJ2-7, with 9 bases that match TRBD2. CDR3: CASSEQSSGDYEQYF. The CDR3 coding sequence is TGTGCCAGCAGTGAACAGTCTAGCGGGGACTACGAGCAGTACTTC. Variable domain in full (rest from reference TRBV2 and TRBJ2-7): EPEVTQTPSHQVTQMGQEVILRCVPISNHLYFYWYRQILGQKVEFLVSFYNNEISEKSEIFDDQFSVERPDGSNFTLKIRSTKLEDSAMYFCASSEQSSGDYEQYFGPGTRLTVT.